These T cell receptor beta chains were read from a single sample in a study of blood T cell repertoires in COVID-19. TCRdb's copy holds only in-frame clones and misses some; the assay was immunoSEQ multiplex PCR. The sample shows a few hundred thousand clones, more than 90% of them seen only once. The source material was peripheral blood. These receptors were collected from a young adult with COVID-19, enrolled during active disease. The CDR3 runs from the conserved cysteine through the conserved F or W. Fields, in order: J gene, V gene, CDR3 protein.

>TRBJ2-7|TRBV4-1
CASSQSGLAGADYYEQYF
>TRBJ2-5|TRBV28
CASSVAGEVETQYF
>TRBJ2-7|TRBV10-1
CASREDRQGEQYF
>TRBJ1-2|TRBV2
CASHRGRDYGYTF
>TRBJ1-1|TRBV28
CASSLWRGLDTEAFF
>TRBJ1-2|TRBV6-5
CASSVDRGVYGYTF
>TRBJ2-7|TRBV5-6
CASRQGAGEQYF
>TRBJ1-2|TRBV5-5
CASSFDRDGYTF
>TRBJ2-5|TRBV5-1
CASSLDREETQYF
>TRBJ1-6|TRBV7-9
CASGRQGGNSPLHF
>TRBJ2-7|TRBV7-9
CASSPRTGFSYEQYF
>TRBJ1-4|TRBV7-9
CASSFGPLSGSATNEKLFF
>TRBJ2-5|TRBV3-1/TRBV3-2
CASSRASAQETQYF
>TRBJ1-2|TRBV19
CASSRGGQSSNYGYTF
>TRBJ2-7|TRBV5-1
CASSLAATYEQYF
>TRBJ1-5|TRBV19
CASSPTGQGVPQHF
>TRBJ2-3|TRBV10-3
CASGWAGGDTQYF
>TRBJ2-7|TRBV5-1
CASSGTSSYSSYEQYF
>TRBJ2-1|TRBV7-2
CASSLLATEWNEQFF
>TRBJ2-3|TRBV6-1
CASSEQHRASTDTQYF
>TRBJ1-1|TRBV7-9
CASSGQGRTEAFF
>TRBJ1-3|TRBV30
CAWSVERFRATLSGNTIYF
>TRBJ2-5|TRBV7-9
CASSLGPGTGYF
>TRBJ2-1|TRBV6-1
CASSERWGGGLEVNEQFF
>TRBJ1-5|TRBV6-5
CASRRTDSNQPQHF
>TRBJ2-2|TRBV14
CASSQDWRTGELFF
>TRBJ1-4|TRBV6-5
CASSYKGAEKLFF